A single sample is the source of the 30 T cell receptor beta chains below, sequenced in a study of cytomegalovirus exposure and HLA in healthy donors. The PCR contained 60 Vbeta and 13 Jbeta primers. Method: immunoSEQ multiplex PCR; TCRdb's copy keeps in-frame clones and lacks some. The sample has some 120,000 clones; approximately 70% are singletons. The sequencing input was PBMCs. These receptors came from a woman between 25 and 40 years old in good health and CMV-seronegative.

This sequence joins TRBV7-9 and TRBJ2-7, with 8 bases aligning to TRBD1. The CDR3 length is 15 residues. Germline V gene data show CDR1 as SEHNR and CDR2 as FQNEAQ (reference sequence). Trimming took 0 bases from V and 3 from J; bases not matched to a gene: 4. CDR3 region: CASSLASGQGYEQYF. DNA of the CDR3: TGTGCCAGCAGCTTAGCGTCCGGACAGGGCTACGAGCAGTACTTC.

The V gene is TRBV7-2, the J gene TRBJ2-1; D perhaps matches TRBD1 (5 bases). The CDR3 contains 15 residues. Trimming took off 0 bases at V and 9 bases at J, with 15 bases between the two ends. Looked up from germline, CDR1 is SGHTA and CDR2 is FQGNSA. The CDR3 region has the DNA TGTGCCAGCAGCTTAGCCCTATCCAGGGCCGGTGAGCAGTTCTTC. Its translation is CASSLALSRAGEQFF.

Only a few counts were recorded for this clone. The chain carries TRBV6-5 and TRBJ1-4; 9 nucleotides agree with TRBD1. Germline values: CDR1 MNHEY, CDR2 SVGAGI. V shed 0 bases and J 7 bases; nucleotides not matched to a gene: 0. The CDR3 is 14 residues long. The CDR3 sequence: CASSYSGQGEKLFF. The CDR3, as DNA: TGTGCCAGCAGTTACTCGGGACAGGGTGAAAAACTGTTTTTT.

J is TRBJ1-5 and V is TRBV9; 11 bases fit TRBD1. In germline, CDR1 is SGDLS, CDR2 YYNGEE. V shed 0 bases, J shed 2 bases, and the junction held 7 bases outside the gene matches. The CDR3 spans 18 residues. The DNA for the CDR3 is TGTGCCAGCAGCGTAGAGCTAGGACAGGGGGCGCGCAATCAGCCCCAGCATTTT. As protein: CASSVELGQGARNQPQHF. Complete variable domain (other parts from reference TRBV9 and TRBJ1-5): DSGVTQTPKHLITATGQRVTLRCSPRSGDLSVYWYQQSLDQGLQFLIQYYNGEERAKGNILERFSAQQFPDLHSELNLSSLELGDSALYFCASSVELGQGARNQPQHFGDGTRLSIL.

The V call is TRBV4-3, the J call TRBJ2-1; D possibly corresponds to TRBD1 (6 bases). Germline V gene sequence: CDR1 LGHNA, CDR2 YSLEER. V lost 3 bases and J 8 bases, leaving 11 bases between the germline ends. This CDR3 has 13 residues. DNA of the CDR3: TGCGCCAGCAGCCAGATACAGGGTGATGAGCAGTTCTTC. Its protein product is CASSQIQGDEQFF.

The chain combines TRBV5-4 with TRBJ1-1, with TRBD1 identical over 8 bases. V shed 4 bases, J shed 7 bases, and the junction held 6 bases outside the gene matches. This CDR3 has 13 amino acids. Germline V gene lookup returns CDR1 SGHNT and CDR2 YYREEE (reference sequence). The CDR3 region is CASSLRDRREAFF. The DNA for the CDR3 is TGTGCCAGCAGCCTCCGGGACAGGCGTGAAGCTTTCTTT.

The genes are TRBV7-9 and TRBJ2-7; perhaps TRBD1 as D (6 bases). Germline CDR1 and CDR2: SEHNR and FQNEAQ (reference sequence). The CDR3 length is 13 residues. V lost 5 bases and J lost 7, with 15 bases in between. CDR3 sequence reads: CASSDKGEREQYF. The CDR3 region has the DNA TGTGCCAGCAGCGATAAGGGGGAGAGGGAGCAGTACTTC.

This clone appeared a single time. DNA for the CDR3: TGTGCCAGCAGCTTCCGGCAGGGCCCTAGCAATCAGCCCCAGCATTTT. Its translation is CASSFRQGPSNQPQHF. V usage is TRBV7-8 and J usage is TRBJ1-5; D may be TRBD1 (5 bases). CDR3 length: 16 amino acids. Germline lookup yields CDR1 SGHVS and CDR2 FQNEAQ. V lost 3 bases, J lost 0 bases, and 12 bases lay in between. Looking up the rest from reference TRBV7-8 and TRBJ1-5 gives the full variable domain: GAGVSQSPRYKVAKRGQDVALRCDPISGHVSLFWYQQALGQGPEFLTYFQNEAQLDKSGLPSDRFFAERPEGSVSTLKIQRTQQEDSAVYLCASSFRQGPSNQPQHFGDGTRLSIL.

The rearrangement links TRBV6-1 to TRBJ1-2, with 9 bases matching TRBD1. Losses at the gene ends were 5 bases for V and 2 bases for J; bases not matched to a gene: 3. Germline CDR1 and CDR2: MNHNS and SASEGT. This CDR3 spans 14 amino acids. The CDR3 sequence is CASSRTGDNYGYTF. CDR3 nucleotide sequence: TGTGCCAGCAGTAGGACAGGGGACAACTATGGCTACACCTTC.

The V gene is TRBV5-4, the J gene TRBJ2-4, with TRBD1 as a possible D gene (6 bases). Looked up from germline, CDR1 is SGHNT and CDR2 is YYREEE (reference sequence). Trimming shortened V by 2 bases and J by 5 bases, and 8 bases separated the two germline ends. The CDR3 totals 13 residues. In DNA form, the CDR3 reads TGTGCCAGCAGCTTAGGGGGACAAAACATTCAGTACTTC. Translated, it gives CASSLGGQNIQYF.

The V gene is TRBV30, the J gene TRBJ1-5, with TRBD1 as a possible D gene (6 bases). V lost 2 bases and J lost 1, with 12 bases in between. The germline CDR1 and CDR2 sequences are GTSNPN and SVGIG (reference sequence). The CDR3 spans 15 residues. The CDR3 region has the DNA TGTGCCTGGAGTCCGGGAGGGACAAGCAATCAGCCCCAGCATTTT. It translates to CAWSPGGTSNQPQHF.

This clone has a single count. V gene TRBV4-3 combines with J gene TRBJ2-1; perhaps TRBD1 as D (5 bases). This CDR3 comprises 16 residues. V was clipped by 0 bases and J by 5 bases, with 14 bases between them. Germline-derived CDR1 and CDR2 are LGHNA and YSLEER. Written as DNA, the CDR3 is TGCGCCAGCAGCCAAGATCGGTCTCAGGGAAACAATGAGCAGTTCTTC. Translated: CASSQDRSQGNNEQFF.

The chain links TRBV4-1 to TRBJ2-5; 7 bases map to TRBD2. The CDR3 runs to 15 residues. After removal of 3 bases from V and 4 bases from J, the junction contained 8 bases not matched to a gene. The germline gives CDR1 MGHRA, CDR2 YSYEKL. The CDR3 region has the DNA TGCGCCAGCAGCCATGCTACGGGGGGTCCAGAGACCCAGTACTTC. This gives the protein CASSHATGGPETQYF.

The chain joins TRBV6-1 to TRBJ2-1, with D perhaps matching TRBD2 (5 bases). Germline V CDR1 and CDR2: MNHNS, SASEGT. The V gene lost 11 bases and the J gene lost 7 bases, with 18 bases spanning the gap. The CDR3 is 13 amino acids. CDR3 protein: CAFLRDEINEQFF. The CDR3 bases are TGTGCCTTCCTCCGGGATGAGATTAATGAGCAGTTCTTC.

This chain connects TRBV10-1 to TRBJ2-1; TRBD1 is a possible D gene (5 bases). Per germline, CDR1 WNHNN and CDR2 SYGVQD (reference sequence). The CDR3 has 16 residues. The ends were cut back, 9 bases at V and 7 bases at J, with 25 bases in the middle. The CDR3 loop is CARGAGSTPGGNEQFF. In nucleotides, the CDR3 is TGCGCCAGAGGGGCAGGGTCAACCCCGGGTGGAAATGAGCAGTTCTTC.

This chain links TRBV2 with TRBJ1-2; no clear D gene. Trimming removed 3 bases at V and 3 bases at J, with 20 bases between. Germline V gene sequence: CDR1 SNHLY, CDR2 FYNNEI. The length of the CDR3 is 17 residues. The CDR3 here is CASSDISPGVGHYGYTF. The CDR3 nucleotides are TGTGCCAGCAGTGATATCTCCCCCGGTGTGGGCCACTATGGCTACACCTTC.

V is TRBV15 and J is TRBJ1-1; D perhaps matches TRBD1 (5 bases). This CDR3 comprises 15 residues. V was cut by 4 bases and J by 0 bases, with 12 bases left in between. Per germline, CDR1 LNHNV and CDR2 YYDKDF (reference sequence). The CDR3 bases are TGTGCCACCAGCAAGACTTTGACAGTGAACACTGAAGCTTTCTTT. It translates to CATSKTLTVNTEAFF.

The V and J genes are TRBV15 and TRBJ1-1; TRBD1 is a possible D gene (6 bases). The germline CDR1 and CDR2 sequences are LNHNV and YYDKDF (reference sequence). V lost 5 bases to trimming and J lost 0 bases, with 13 bases between them. The CDR3 length is 15 residues. The CDR3 here is CATSSGQPMNTEAFF. In DNA, the CDR3 is TGTGCCACCAGCTCGGGACAACCCATGAACACTGAAGCTTTCTTT.

This chain joins TRBV9 and TRBJ1-2, with 8 bases identical to TRBD1. CDR3 length: 15 amino acids. The germline CDR1 and CDR2 sequences are SGDLS and YYNGEE. J lost 2 bases, V lost 3 bases, and 6 bases had no gene match. In DNA, the CDR3 is TGTGCCAGCAGCGCCGACAGGGGACTGAACTATGGCTACACCTTC. Encoded protein: CASSADRGLNYGYTF.

V usage is TRBV6-1 and J usage is TRBJ2-3; 9 bases are a match to TRBD2. The CDR3 has 15 residues. The germline CDR1 and CDR2 sequences are MNHNS and SASEGT. J lost 3 bases, V lost 6 bases, and 7 bases had no gene match. This chain's CDR3 is CASRRSGSGTDTQYF. The CDR3 nucleotides read TGTGCCAGCAGACGTAGCGGGAGTGGGACAGATACGCAGTATTTT.

The chain links TRBV9 to TRBJ1-1, with TRBD1 identical over 11 bases. The CDR3 covers 15 residues. With 4 bases clipped from V and 3 bases from J, the junction kept 5 bases outside the gene matches. Germline loops: CDR1 SGDLS, CDR2 YYNGEE. The CDR3 DNA is TGTGCCAGCAGCTTCACGGGACAGGGGGACACTGAAGCTTTCTTT. It yields the protein CASSFTGQGDTEAFF.

CDR3 amino acids: CASSLGSGTGGLGYGYTF. The CDR3 nucleotides are TGTGCCAGCAGCTTAGGGTCCGGGACAGGGGGCTTAGGGTATGGCTACACCTTC. The V gene is TRBV7-9, the J gene TRBJ1-2; 12 positions agree with TRBD1. Germline trimming cut 1 base from V and 5 bases from J; bases unmatched to any gene: 11. CDR1 and CDR2 (germline): SEHNR, FQNEAQ (reference sequence). The length of the CDR3 is 18 residues. The full variable domain, its missing parts supplied by reference TRBV7-9 and TRBJ1-2, is DTGVSQNPRHKITKRGQNVTFRCDPISEHNRLYWYRQTLGQGPEFLTYFQNEAQLEKSRLLSDRFSAERPKGSFSTLEIQRTEQGDSAMYLCASSLGSGTGGLGYGYTFGSGTRLTVV.

The chain uses TRBV29-1 and TRBJ1-2; D remains unclear. The CDR3 has 12 residues. The germline gives CDR1 SQVTM, CDR2 ANQGSEA. V was clipped by 4 bases and J by 2 bases, with 8 bases between them. This CDR3 is CSVGHLNYGYTF. CDR3 DNA sequence: TGCAGCGTTGGACACCTGAACTATGGCTACACCTTC.

The chain employs TRBV9 and TRBJ1-2, with TRBD1 as a possible D gene (6 bases). There are 14 residues in the CDR3. CDR1 is SGDLS, CDR2 YYNGEE, per germline. Trimming took 0 bases from V and 4 from J, leaving 10 bases between them. For the CDR3, the DNA is TGTGCCAGCAGCGTAGAAGGACAGCGCTATGGCTACACCTTC. This gives the protein CASSVEGQRYGYTF. Filled out from reference TRBV9 and TRBJ1-2, the complete variable domain reads DSGVTQTPKHLITATGQRVTLRCSPRSGDLSVYWYQQSLDQGLQFLIQYYNGEERAKGNILERFSAQQFPDLHSELNLSSLELGDSALYFCASSVEGQRYGYTFGSGTRLTVV.

This chain joins TRBV5-5 and TRBJ1-1; 7 nucleotides line up with TRBD1. This CDR3 spans 11 amino acids. Germline values: CDR1 SGHKS, CDR2 YYEKEE (reference sequence). The ends lost 2 bases at V and 10 bases at J; junction bases unmatched: 2. The CDR3 nucleotides read TGTGCCAGCAGCTTAACAGGGGCAGCTTTCTTT. Amino acid sequence: CASSLTGAAFF.

The chain combines TRBV6-5 with TRBJ2-1; 8 nucleotides align to TRBD2. V lost 7 bases and J lost 6; bases outside the gene matches: 11. Per germline, CDR1 MNHEY and CDR2 SVGAGI. This CDR3 spans 15 amino acids. The CDR3 is CASKRAGEKRNEQFF. CDR3 bases: TGTGCCAGCAAGCGAGCGGGAGAAAAACGCAATGAGCAGTTCTTC.

The chain joins TRBV13 to TRBJ1-1; 10 bases match TRBD1. Germline lookup yields CDR1 PRHDT and CDR2 FYEKMQ (reference sequence). The V and J ends lost 5 bases and 4 bases, in that order; junction bases with no gene match: 7. The CDR3 loop spans 15 amino acids. The CDR3 spells CASSPTTGGVTEAFF. DNA of the CDR3: TGTGCCAGCAGCCCAACGACAGGGGGCGTCACTGAAGCTTTCTTT.

The V gene is TRBV7-9, the J gene TRBJ1-1; tentatively, D is TRBD1 (6 bases). Germline V CDR1 and CDR2: SEHNR, FQNEAQ (reference sequence). CDR3 length: 14 residues. V gave up 4 bases and J gave up 11 bases, with 20 bases separating them. CDR3 nucleotides: TGTGCCAGCAGCTCGTATGAACAGGGAAGTGAGGCTTTCTTT. Translating it yields CASSSYEQGSEAFF.

V is TRBV30 and J is TRBJ2-5; 8 bases align to TRBD2. The J call is in doubt because the DNA end fits TRBJ2-7 better. Germline lookup yields CDR1 GTSNPN and CDR2 SVGIG (reference sequence). This CDR3 comprises 13 residues. The CDR3 DNA follows: TGTGCCTTTCTCGGGAGGGGAGAAGGCGAGCAGTACTTC. Protein product: CAFLGRGEGEQYF.

The J gene is TRBJ2-3, the V gene TRBV7-9; possibly TRBD1 for D (6 bases). The germline V and J ends were trimmed by 5 bases and 8 bases, with 17 bases remaining between them. The CDR3 totals 14 residues. Germline values: CDR1 SEHNR, CDR2 FQNEAQ (reference sequence). In nucleotides, the CDR3 is TGTGCCAGCAGCCTCTCCAGGGGACACGGTACGCAGTATTTT. It specifies CASSLSRGHGTQYF.